The 7 T cell receptor beta chains below come from one sample, sequenced in a study of cytomegalovirus exposure and HLA in healthy donors. In the PCR, 60 Vbeta and 13 Jbeta primers were used. TCRdb's table, derived via immunoSEQ multiplex PCR, lists solely in-frame clones and lacks some. The sample lists under 250,000 clones, 79% occurring once. The sample was PBMCs. These TCRs come from a woman aged 30 to 39 in good health and CMV-seropositive.

The chain employs TRBV18 and TRBJ2-3; the match to TRBD1 covers 8 bases. Trimming took 4 bases from V and 6 from J; bases not matched to a gene: 12. The CDR3 sequence is 16 residues long. Germline lookup yields CDR1 KGHSH and CDR2 LQKENI. CDR3 sequence: CASSLTGAGGSDTQYF. The CDR3, as DNA: TGTGCCAGCTCACTGACAGGGGCCGGCGGGTCGGATACGCAGTATTTT.

The V call is TRBV5-1, the J call TRBJ1-2, with 8 bases that match TRBD1. Per the germline V gene, CDR1 is SGHRS and CDR2 is YFSETQ. Trimming took 3 bases from V and 4 from J; bases not matched to a gene: 11. The CDR3 has 16 amino acids. The CDR3: CASSSPDRGEFYGYTF. In nucleotides, the CDR3 is TGCGCCAGCAGCTCTCCCGACAGGGGCGAATTCTATGGCTACACCTTC.

This chain joins TRBV5-6 and TRBJ2-7; no clear D. The germline V gene has CDR1 SGHDT and CDR2 YYEEEE. CDR3 length: 14 amino acids. The V gene lost 0 bases and the J gene lost 3 bases, with 10 bases spanning the gap. Here the CDR3 reads CASSLDSHGYEQYF. In DNA, the CDR3 is TGTGCCAGCAGCTTGGATAGTCACGGCTACGAGCAGTACTTC.

In the case of this clone: The junction differs from germline at one of its ends, possibly a read error. The chain carries TRBV10-3 and TRBJ2-3, with D possibly TRBD2 on 5 matching bases. This CDR3 comprises 15 residues. Per germline, CDR1 ENHRY and CDR2 SYGVKD. This chain's CDR3 is CVISEPGRSTDTQYF. In nucleotides, the CDR3 is TGTGTCATCAGTGAACCGGGGAGAAGCACAGATACGCAGTATTTT.

This sequence joins TRBV27 and TRBJ1-5; D is perhaps TRBD1 (5 bases). Germline CDR1 and CDR2: MNHEY and SMNVEV (reference sequence). V was cut by 5 bases and J by 4 bases, with 9 bases left in between. This CDR3 is built from 13 residues. CDR3 sequence reads: CASSPGGNQPQHF. DNA of the CDR3: TGTGCCAGCAGTCCGGGGGGAAATCAGCCCCAGCATTTT.

V is TRBV11-3 and J is TRBJ2-1; 12 bases fit TRBD2. The ends lost 7 bases at V and 9 bases at J; junction bases unmatched: 4. The CDR3 has 13 amino acids. Germline values: CDR1 SGHNT, CDR2 YENEEA. The CDR3 loop reads CASKTSGSSEQFF. The DNA of the CDR3 is TGTGCCAGCAAGACTAGCGGGAGTAGTGAGCAGTTCTTC.

For this clone: One end of the junction varies from germline; a read error may be responsible. The genes are TRBV5-1 and TRBJ2-2; D may be TRBD2 (5 bases). Germline V gene data show CDR1 as SGHRS and CDR2 as YFSETQ. This CDR3 contains 18 residues. The CDR3 nucleotides are TGCGCCAGCAGCTTGGTATGGGGAAGAGCCTCGAACACCGGGGAGCTATTTTTT. It specifies CASSLVWGRASNTGELFF.